This T cell receptor (beta chain) was obtained from a study of T cell responses to AZD1222 COVID-19 vaccine (dated by TCRdb to the early 2020s). About the study as a whole: AZD1222 recipients whose second dose came at about 4 weeks and those whose second dose came at about 12 weeks were combined into one group, since spike-specific TCR depth and breadth did not differ between the two schedules. A total of more than 230 trial participants underwent TCR sequencing, of whom 207 received two doses of AZD1222 and about 25 received two doses of the MenACWY control vaccine. Trial participants were enrolled by age into subgroups of 18-55, 56-69 and 70-plus years, and around 150, 28 and 57 TCR-sequenced participants, respectively, were included in these subgroups. On the study overall, not on this receptor specifically: Most participants were white British and females outnumbered males, and the authors suggested that clonal diversity may have been underestimated. Conclusions about previously exposed vaccinees are limited because only six or seven AZD1222 recipients were SARS-CoV-2 seropositive at baseline. Reportedly, close to half of the unique spike-specific TCRs recognized epitopes lying outside the regions that are mutated in the B.1.351 and B.1.1.7 variants. Spike-specific TCR breadth and depth rose significantly after two AZD1222 doses compared with day 0 and with MenACWY recipients. Because no day 14 peak-response samples were available, the repertoires could be characterized only after the peak T cell response. In the small 56-69-year group, the increase in depth fell short of significance, most likely because of low power. CD4 TCRs associated with the vaccine covered the entire spike protein, and the dominant responses were in regions 160-218 and 743-854.

Of note for this clone: It has no known antigen specificity. Within one base of it there is no much larger clone, and no base qualities were kept.

Interpreted using the paper, the time point label stands for: baseline before first vaccination. The vaccinee samples were drawn from two UK trials, COV001 and COV002, one of which was a single-blind randomized controlled phase 2/3 trial testing AZD1222 (ChAdOx1 nCoV-19) in healthy adults. For TCRbeta chain sequencing, PBMC samples from trial participants were taken at day 0 and at day 28 after the second dose. The germline V gene provides CDR1 SGHTA and CDR2 FQGTGA. The CDR3 has 13 amino acids, counting the end cysteine and phenylalanine. Only the CDR3 portion is preserved as DNA: 39 bases, with reading frame beginning at the first base. Trimming at the junction amounts to 0 bases on V and 1 base on J, and the germline ends lie 3 bases apart. The CDR3 regions of human TCRbeta chains were subjected to immunosequencing. Concerning the study's data processing: TCRs in the repertoires were matched against a reference library of SARS-CoV-2-specific TCRs that had been generated with the MIRA antigen-specificity platform. Breadth meant the fraction of unique TCRs that were SARS-CoV-2-associated, whereas depth meant the fraction of total T cells that were SARS-CoV-2-associated. Using the MIRA data, each spike-specific TCR was assigned both to the spike region to which the TCR was reactive and to a CD4 or CD8 class. Log10-transformed breadth and depth values were compared by one-way ANOVA with Sidak's multiple comparisons tests. TCRdb holds this immuneACCESS table with in-frame rearrangements only. Some clones are missing; in checked studies, unresolved V genes explain under half, and the rest has no known cause. The V and J calls and clone size are taken from that table; D and trimming were inferred from the DNA. For this sample there are 150,000 or so clones; roughly nine tenths appear just once. Of the sample, 1.5% to 2% is held by the ten largest clones.

The receptor comes from an adult in good health. The chain employs TRBV7-3 and TRBJ1-1; confidence is insufficient to name the D gene. The material was peripheral blood, obtained on day 0 of AZD1222 vaccination. In nucleotide form, the sequence is TGTGCCAGCAGCTTAACGAAGAACACTGAAGCTTTCTTT. Its translation is CASSLTKNTEAFF.